This TCR beta chain emerged from a study of T-cell reconstitution after alpha-beta-depleted transplantation in children. Preparation of the TCRbeta library involved a method that used unique molecular identifiers. Via MiXCR, TCRdb re-called the PCR reads, giving one row per CDR3 protein. This table holds hundreds of thousands of distinct CDR3 sequences, approximately 30% found once. Trimming cost V 5 bases and J 11 bases; bases outside gene matches: 12. Germline CDR1 SGHTA, CDR2 FQGTGA. This CDR3 has 15 amino acids. This clonotype has only a few counts. This TCR was sampled from a human donor who donated a stem cell graft to a child with aplastic anemia. The V gene is TRBV7-3, the J gene TRBJ2-1; TRBD2 matches at 10 bases. Sequences were derived from PBMCs from the stem cell graft donor, sampled from the stem cell graft. The CDR3 sequence: CASSPRPGLADQQFF. In DNA, the CDR3 is TGTGCCAGCAGCCCCAGGCCTGGACTAGCGGATCAGCAGTTCTTC.